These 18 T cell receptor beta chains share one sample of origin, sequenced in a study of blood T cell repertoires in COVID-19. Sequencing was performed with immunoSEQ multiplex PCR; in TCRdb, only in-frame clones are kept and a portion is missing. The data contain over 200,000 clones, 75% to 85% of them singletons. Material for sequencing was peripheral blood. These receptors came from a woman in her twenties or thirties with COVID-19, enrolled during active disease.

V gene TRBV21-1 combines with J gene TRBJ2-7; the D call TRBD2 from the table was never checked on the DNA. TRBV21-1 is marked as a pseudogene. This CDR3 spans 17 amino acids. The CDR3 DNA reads TGTGCCAGCAAAAGGAGACTAGCTCATGGTAGCTCCTACGAGCAGTACTTC. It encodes CASKRRLAHGSSYEQYF.

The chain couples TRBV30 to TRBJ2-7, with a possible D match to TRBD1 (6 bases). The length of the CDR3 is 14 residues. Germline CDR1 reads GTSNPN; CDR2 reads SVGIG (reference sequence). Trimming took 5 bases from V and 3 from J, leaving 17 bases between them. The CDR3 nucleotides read TGTGCCTGGGAGGGACACGGCCAGGGCTACGAGCAGTACTTC. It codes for CAWEGHGQGYEQYF.

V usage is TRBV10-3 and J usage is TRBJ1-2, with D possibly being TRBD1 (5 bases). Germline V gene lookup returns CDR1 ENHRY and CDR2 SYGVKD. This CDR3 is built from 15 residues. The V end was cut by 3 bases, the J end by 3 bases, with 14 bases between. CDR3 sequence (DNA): TGTGCCATCAGTGATTTGCAGGGAGGGGACTATGGCTACACCTTC. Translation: CAISDLQGGDYGYTF.

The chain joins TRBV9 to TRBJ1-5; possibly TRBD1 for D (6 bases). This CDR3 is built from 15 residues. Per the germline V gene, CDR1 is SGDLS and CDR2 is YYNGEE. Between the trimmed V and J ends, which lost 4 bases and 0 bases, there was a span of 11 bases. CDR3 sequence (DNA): TGTGCCAGCAGCTCGTCGGACAGTAGCAATCAGCCCCAGCATTTT. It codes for CASSSSDSSNQPQHF.

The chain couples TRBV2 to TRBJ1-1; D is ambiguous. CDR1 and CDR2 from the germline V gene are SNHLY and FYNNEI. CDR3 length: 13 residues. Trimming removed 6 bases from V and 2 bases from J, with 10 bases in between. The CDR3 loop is CASRMSGNTEAFF. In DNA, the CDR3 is TGTGCCAGCAGGATGAGTGGTAACACTGAAGCTTTCTTT.

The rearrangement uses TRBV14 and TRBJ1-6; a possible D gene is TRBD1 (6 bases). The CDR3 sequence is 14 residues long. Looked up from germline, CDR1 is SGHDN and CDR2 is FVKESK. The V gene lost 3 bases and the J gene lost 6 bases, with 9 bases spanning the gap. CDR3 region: CASSHGTFNSPLHF. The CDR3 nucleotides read TGTGCCAGCAGCCACGGGACATTTAATTCACCCCTCCACTTT.

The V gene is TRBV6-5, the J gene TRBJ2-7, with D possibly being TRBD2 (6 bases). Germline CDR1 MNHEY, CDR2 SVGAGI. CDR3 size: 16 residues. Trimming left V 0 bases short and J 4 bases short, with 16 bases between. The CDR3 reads CASSYSSWGGAYEQYF. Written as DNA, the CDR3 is TGTGCCAGCAGTTACTCGAGTTGGGGCGGGGCGTACGAGCAGTACTTC.

CDR3 coding DNA: TGCAGCGTTGAAGGGGGGGAATTAGCCTATGGCTACACCTTC. Residues: CSVEGGELAYGYTF. The chain uses TRBV29-1 and TRBJ1-2, with D maybe TRBD1 (5 bases). CDR3 length: 14 residues. Germline V gene data show CDR1 as SQVTM and CDR2 as ANQGSEA. Trimming took 1 base from V and 4 from J, leaving 13 bases between them.

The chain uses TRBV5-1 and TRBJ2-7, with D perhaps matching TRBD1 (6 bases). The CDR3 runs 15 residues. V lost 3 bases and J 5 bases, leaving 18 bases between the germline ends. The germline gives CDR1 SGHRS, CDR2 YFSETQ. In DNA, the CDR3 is TGCGCCAGCAGCTCCGCCCTTCTAACAGGGAACGAGCAGTACTTC. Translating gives CASSSALLTGNEQYF.

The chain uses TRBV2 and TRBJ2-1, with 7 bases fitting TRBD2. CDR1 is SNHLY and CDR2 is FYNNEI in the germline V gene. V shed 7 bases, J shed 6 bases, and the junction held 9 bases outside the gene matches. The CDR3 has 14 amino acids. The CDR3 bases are TGTGCCAGCAACCCGGCTAGCGGTATCAATGAGCAGTTCTTC. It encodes CASNPASGINEQFF. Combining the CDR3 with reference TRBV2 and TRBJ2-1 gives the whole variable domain EPEVTQTPSHQVTQMGQEVILRCVPISNHLYFYWYRQILGQKVEFLVSFYNNEISEKSEIFDDQFSVERPDGSNFTLKIRSTKLEDSAMYFCASNPASGINEQFFGPGTRLTVL.

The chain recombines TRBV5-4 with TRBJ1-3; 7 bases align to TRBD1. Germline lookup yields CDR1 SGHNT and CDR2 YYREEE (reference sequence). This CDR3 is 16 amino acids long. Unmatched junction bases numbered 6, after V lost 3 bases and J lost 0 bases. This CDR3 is CASSSPGQISGNTIYF. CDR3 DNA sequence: TGTGCCAGCAGCTCCCCGGGACAGATCTCTGGAAACACCATATATTTT.

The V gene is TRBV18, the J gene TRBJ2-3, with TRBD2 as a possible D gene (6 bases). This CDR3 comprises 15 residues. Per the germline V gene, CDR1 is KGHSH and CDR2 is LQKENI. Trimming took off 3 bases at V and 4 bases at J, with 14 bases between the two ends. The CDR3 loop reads CASSPRERLADTQYF. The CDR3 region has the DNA TGTGCCAGCTCACCCCGCGAACGACTAGCAGATACGCAGTATTTT.

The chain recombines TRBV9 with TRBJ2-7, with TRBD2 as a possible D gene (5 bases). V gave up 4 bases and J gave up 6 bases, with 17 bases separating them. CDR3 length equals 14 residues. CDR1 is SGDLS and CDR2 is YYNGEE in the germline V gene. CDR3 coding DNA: TGTGCCAGCAGCTTCGGACTCCTCCCTAGCGAGCAGTACTTC. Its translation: CASSFGLLPSEQYF.

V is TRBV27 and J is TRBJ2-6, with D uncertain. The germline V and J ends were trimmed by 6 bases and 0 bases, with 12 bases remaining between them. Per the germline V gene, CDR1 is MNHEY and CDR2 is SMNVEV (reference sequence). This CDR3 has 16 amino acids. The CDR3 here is CASSFQASSGANVLTF. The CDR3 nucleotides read TGTGCCAGCAGCTTCCAAGCTAGCTCTGGGGCCAACGTCCTGACTTTC.

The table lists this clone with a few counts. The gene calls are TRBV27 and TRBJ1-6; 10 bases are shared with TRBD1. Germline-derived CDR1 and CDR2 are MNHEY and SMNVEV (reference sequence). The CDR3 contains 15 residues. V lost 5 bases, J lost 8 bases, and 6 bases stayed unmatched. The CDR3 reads CASSPGDRGHSPLHF. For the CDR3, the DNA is TGTGCCAGCAGTCCAGGGGACAGGGGACATTCACCCCTCCACTTT.

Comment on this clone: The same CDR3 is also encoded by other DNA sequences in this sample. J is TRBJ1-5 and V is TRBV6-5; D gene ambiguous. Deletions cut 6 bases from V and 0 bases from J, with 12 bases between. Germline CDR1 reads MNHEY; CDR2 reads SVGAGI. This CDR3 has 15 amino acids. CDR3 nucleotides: TGTGCCAGCAGGATCCGGGTCTATAGCAATCAGCCCCAGCATTTT. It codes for CASRIRVYSNQPQHF.

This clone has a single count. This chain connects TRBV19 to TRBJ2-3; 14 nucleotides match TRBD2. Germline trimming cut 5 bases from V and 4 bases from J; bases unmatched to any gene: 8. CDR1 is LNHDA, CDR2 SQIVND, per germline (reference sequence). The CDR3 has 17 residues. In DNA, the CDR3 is TGTGCCAGTAGTCCGGGACTAGCGGGAGCCCTACCAGATACGCAGTATTTT. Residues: CASSPGLAGALPDTQYF.

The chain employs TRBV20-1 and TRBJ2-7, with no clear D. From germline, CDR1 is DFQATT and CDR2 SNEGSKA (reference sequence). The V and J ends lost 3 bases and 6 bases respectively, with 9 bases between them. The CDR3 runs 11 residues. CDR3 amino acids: CSASPLSEQYF. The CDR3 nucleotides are TGCAGTGCTAGTCCCCTGAGCGAGCAGTACTTC.